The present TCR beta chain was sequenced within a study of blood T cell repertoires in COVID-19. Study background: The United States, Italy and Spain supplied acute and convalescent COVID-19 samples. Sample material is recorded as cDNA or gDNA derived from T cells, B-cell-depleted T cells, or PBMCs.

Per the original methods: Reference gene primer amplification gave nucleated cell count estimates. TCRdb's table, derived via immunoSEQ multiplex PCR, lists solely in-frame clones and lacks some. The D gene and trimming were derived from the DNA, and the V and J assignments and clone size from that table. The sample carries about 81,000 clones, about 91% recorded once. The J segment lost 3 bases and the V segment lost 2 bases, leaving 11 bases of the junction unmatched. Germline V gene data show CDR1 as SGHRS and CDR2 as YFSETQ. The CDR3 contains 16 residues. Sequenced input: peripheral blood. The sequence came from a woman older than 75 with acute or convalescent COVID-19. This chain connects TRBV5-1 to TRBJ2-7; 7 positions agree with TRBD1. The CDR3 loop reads CASSFSRDRANYEQYF. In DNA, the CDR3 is TGCGCCAGCAGCTTCTCCCGGGACAGAGCCAACTACGAGCAGTACTTC.